This T cell receptor beta chain appears in the sequencing data of a study of blood T cell repertoires in COVID-19. For the study at large: COVID-19 samples from acute and convalescent phases originated in the United States, Italy and Spain. The analysed material was cDNA or gDNA that came from T cells, B-cell-depleted T cells, or PBMCs.

Original processing notes: Quantification of nucleated cells was approximated via reference gene primer amplification. Only in-frame clones appear in the TCRdb table, and some are missing; sequencing was by immunoSEQ multiplex PCR. V, J and clone size reflect that table, while D and trimming were determined from the DNA. Of 150,000 to 200,000 clones listed, approximately 86% are singletons. Germline lookup yields CDR1 MNHEY and CDR2 SVGAGI. The CDR3 extends over 13 amino acids. The V end was cut by 6 bases, the J end by 4 bases, with 9 bases between. The material sequenced was peripheral blood. The source of this sequence is a man aged 60 to 75 with acute or convalescent COVID-19. V usage is TRBV6-5 and J usage is TRBJ2-2, with TRBD2 as a possible D gene (5 bases). The DNA of the CDR3 is TGTGCCAGCAGCTTTGAGGGCACCGGGGAGCTGTTTTTT. Encoded protein: CASSFEGTGELFF.